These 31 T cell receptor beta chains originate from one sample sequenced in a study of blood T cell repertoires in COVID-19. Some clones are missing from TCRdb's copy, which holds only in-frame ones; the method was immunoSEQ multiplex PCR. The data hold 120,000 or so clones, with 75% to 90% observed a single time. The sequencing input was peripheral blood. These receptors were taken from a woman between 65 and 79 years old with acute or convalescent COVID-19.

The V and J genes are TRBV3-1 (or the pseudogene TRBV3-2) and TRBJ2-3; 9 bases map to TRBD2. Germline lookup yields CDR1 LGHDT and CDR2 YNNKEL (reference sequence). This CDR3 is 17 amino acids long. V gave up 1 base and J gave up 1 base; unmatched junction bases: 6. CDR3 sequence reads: CASSQGGPSGGTDTQYF. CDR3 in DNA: TGTGCCAGCAGCCAAGGGGGCCCTAGCGGGGGCACAGATACGCAGTATTTT.

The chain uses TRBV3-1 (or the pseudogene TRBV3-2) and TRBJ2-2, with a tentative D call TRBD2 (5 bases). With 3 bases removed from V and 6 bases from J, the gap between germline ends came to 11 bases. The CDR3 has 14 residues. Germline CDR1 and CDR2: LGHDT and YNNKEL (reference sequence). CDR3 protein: CASSQLSGPGELFF. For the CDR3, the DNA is TGTGCCAGCAGCCAGCTAAGCGGACCCGGGGAGCTGTTTTTT.

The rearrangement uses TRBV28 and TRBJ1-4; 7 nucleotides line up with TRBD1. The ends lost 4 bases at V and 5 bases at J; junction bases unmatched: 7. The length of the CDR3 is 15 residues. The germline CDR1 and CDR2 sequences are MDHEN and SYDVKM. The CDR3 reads CASSSTGLGNEKLFF. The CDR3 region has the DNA TGTGCCAGCAGTTCGACAGGGTTGGGAAATGAAAAACTGTTTTTT.

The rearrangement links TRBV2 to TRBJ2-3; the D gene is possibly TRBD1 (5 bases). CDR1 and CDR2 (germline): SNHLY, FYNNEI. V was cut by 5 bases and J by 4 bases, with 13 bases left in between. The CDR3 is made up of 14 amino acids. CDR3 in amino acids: CASSMGPGSDTQYF. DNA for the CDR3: TGTGCCAGCAGTATGGGGCCCGGCTCAGATACGCAGTATTTT.

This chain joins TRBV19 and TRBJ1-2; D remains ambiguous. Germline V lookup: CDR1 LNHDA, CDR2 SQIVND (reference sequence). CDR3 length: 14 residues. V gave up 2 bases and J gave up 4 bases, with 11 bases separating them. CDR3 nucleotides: TGTGCCAGTAGTATACAGGAACACGTCTATGGCTACACCTTC. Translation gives CASSIQEHVYGYTF.

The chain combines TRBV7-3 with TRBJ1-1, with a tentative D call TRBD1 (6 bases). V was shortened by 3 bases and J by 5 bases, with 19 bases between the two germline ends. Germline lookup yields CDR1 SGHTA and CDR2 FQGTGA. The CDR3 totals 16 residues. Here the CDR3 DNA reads TGTGCCAGCAGCTTGGACAGTACCGGGGTAGGAACTGAAGCTTTCTTT. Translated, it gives CASSLDSTGVGTEAFF.

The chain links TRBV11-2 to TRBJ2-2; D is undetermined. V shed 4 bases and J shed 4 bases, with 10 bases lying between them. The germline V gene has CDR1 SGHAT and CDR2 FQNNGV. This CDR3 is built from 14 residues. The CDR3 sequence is CASSSGFGTGELFF. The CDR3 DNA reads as TGTGCCAGCAGCTCCGGGTTCGGCACCGGGGAGCTGTTTTTT. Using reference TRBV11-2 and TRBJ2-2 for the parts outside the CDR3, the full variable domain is EAGVAQSPRYKIIEKRQSVAFWCNPISGHATLYWYQQILGQGPKLLIQFQNNGVVDDSQLPKDRFSAERLKGVDSTLKIQPAKLEDSAVYLCASSSGFGTGELFFGEGSRLTVL.

The CDR3 DNA reads as TGTGCCAGCACCCCAGGGGATAATAATTCACCCCTCCACTTT. Translating it yields CASTPGDNNSPLHF. The gene calls are TRBV28 and TRBJ1-6, with D possibly being TRBD1 (6 bases). This CDR3 is built from 14 residues. Looked up from germline, CDR1 is MDHEN and CDR2 is SYDVKM. V lost 7 bases and J 5 bases, leaving 12 bases between the germline ends.

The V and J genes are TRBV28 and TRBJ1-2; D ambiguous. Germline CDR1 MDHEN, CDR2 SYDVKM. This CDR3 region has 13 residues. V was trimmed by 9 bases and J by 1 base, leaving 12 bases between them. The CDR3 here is CASQQTDNYGYTF. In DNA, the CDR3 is TGTGCCAGTCAACAGACGGATAACTATGGCTACACCTTC.

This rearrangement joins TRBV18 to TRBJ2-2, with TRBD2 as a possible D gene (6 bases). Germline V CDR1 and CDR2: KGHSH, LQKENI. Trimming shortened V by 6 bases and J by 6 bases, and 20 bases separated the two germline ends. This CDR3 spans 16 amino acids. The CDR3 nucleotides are TGTGCCAGCTCGCCGGGGGACGGAGGGATATCCGGGGAGCTGTTTTTT. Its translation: CASSPGDGGISGELFF. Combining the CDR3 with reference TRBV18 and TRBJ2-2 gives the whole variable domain NAGVMQNPRHLVRRRGQEARLRCSPMKGHSHVYWYRQLPEEGLKFMVYLQKENIIDESGMPKERFSAEFPKEGPSILRIQQVVRGDSAAYFCASSPGDGGISGELFFGEGSRLTVL.

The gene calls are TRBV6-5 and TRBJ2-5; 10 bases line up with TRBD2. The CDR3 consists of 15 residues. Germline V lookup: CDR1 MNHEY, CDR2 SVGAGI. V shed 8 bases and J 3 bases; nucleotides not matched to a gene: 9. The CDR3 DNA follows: TGTGCCAGCGGATGGCTAGCGGGGGAAGAAGAGACCCAGTACTTC. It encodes CASGWLAGEEETQYF.

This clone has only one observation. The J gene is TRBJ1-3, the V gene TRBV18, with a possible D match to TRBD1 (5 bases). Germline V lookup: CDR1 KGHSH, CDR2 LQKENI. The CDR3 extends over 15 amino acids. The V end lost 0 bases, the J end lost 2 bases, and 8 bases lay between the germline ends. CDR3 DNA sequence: TGTGCCAGCTCACCACCGGCCAGGGCTGGAAACACCATATATTTT. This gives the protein CASSPPARAGNTIYF.

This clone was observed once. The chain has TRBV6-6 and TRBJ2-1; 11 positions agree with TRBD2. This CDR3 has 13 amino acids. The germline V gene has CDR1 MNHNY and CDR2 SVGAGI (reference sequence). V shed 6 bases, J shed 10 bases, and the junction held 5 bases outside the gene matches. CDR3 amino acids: CASSSGLAVEQFF. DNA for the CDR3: TGTGCCAGCAGCTCGGGACTAGCGGTGGAGCAGTTCTTC.

The CDR3 DNA follows: TGTGCCAGCAGCCAAGAGGTGACATTTAACTATGGCTACACCTTC. It translates to CASSQEVTFNYGYTF. The chain recombines TRBV3-1 (or the pseudogene TRBV3-2) with TRBJ1-2; D gene unclear. The CDR3 has 15 amino acids. V lost 0 bases and J lost 1, with 9 bases in between. CDR1 is LGHDT and CDR2 is YNNKEL in the germline V gene (reference sequence).

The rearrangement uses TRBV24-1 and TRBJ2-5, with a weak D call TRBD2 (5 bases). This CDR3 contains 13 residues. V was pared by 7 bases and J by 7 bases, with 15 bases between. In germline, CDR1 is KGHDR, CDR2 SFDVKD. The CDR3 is CATSDTRVRTQYF. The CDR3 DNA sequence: TGTGCCACCAGCGATACGAGGGTTAGGACCCAGTACTTC.

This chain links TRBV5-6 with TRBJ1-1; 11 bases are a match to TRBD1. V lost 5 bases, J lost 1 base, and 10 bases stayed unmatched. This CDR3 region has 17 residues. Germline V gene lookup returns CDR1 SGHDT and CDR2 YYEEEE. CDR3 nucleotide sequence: TGTGCCAGCAGTTTTCTGGGACAGGGGGAGTGGAACACTGAAGCTTTCTTT. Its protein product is CASSFLGQGEWNTEAFF.

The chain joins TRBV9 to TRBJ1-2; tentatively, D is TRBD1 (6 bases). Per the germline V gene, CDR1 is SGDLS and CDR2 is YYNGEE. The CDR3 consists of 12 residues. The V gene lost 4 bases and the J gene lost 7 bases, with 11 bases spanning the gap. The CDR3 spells CASSLQGLGYTF. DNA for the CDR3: TGTGCCAGCAGCCTTCAGGGGCTTGGCTACACCTTC.

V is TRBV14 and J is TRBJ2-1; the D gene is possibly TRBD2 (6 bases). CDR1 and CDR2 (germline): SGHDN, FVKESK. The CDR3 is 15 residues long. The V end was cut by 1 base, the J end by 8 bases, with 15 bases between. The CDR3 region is CASSQALGSPHEQFF. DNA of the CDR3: TGTGCCAGCAGCCAAGCCCTCGGGAGCCCCCATGAGCAGTTCTTC.

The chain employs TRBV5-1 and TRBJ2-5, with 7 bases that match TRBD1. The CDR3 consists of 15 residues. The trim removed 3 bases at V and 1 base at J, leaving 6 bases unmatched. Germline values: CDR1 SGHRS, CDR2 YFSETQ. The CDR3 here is CASSSGQVAQETQYF. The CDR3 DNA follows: TGCGCCAGCAGCTCCGGACAGGTCGCCCAAGAGACCCAGTACTTC.

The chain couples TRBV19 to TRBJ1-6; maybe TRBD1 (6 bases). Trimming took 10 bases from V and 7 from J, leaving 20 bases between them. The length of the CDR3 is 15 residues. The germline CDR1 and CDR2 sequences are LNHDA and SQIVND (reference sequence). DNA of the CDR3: TGTGCCACCCAAGGTCTCACAGGGTTCAATTCACCCCTCCACTTT. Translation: CATQGLTGFNSPLHF. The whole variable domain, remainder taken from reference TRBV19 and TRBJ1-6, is DGGITQSPKYLFRKEGQNVTLSCEQNLNHDAMYWYRQDPGQGLRLIYYSQIVNDFQKGDIAEGYSVSREKKESFPLTVTSAQKNPTAFYLCATQGLTGFNSPLHFGNGTRLTVT.

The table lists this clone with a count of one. The CDR3 region is CASSSGGDSPLHF. The CDR3 coding sequence is TGTGCCAGCAGCTCAGGAGGGGACTCACCCCTCCACTTT. The chain is built from TRBV11-2 and TRBJ1-6; D may be TRBD1 (5 bases). Per germline, CDR1 SGHAT and CDR2 FQNNGV. Trimming left V 4 bases short and J 10 bases short, with 11 bases between. CDR3 length: 13 residues.

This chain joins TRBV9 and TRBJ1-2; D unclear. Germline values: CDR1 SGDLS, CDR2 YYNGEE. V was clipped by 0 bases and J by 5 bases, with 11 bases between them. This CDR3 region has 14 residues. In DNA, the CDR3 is TGTGCCAGCAGCGTAGGCTTGGGAGGGTATGGCTACACCTTC. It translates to CASSVGLGGYGYTF.

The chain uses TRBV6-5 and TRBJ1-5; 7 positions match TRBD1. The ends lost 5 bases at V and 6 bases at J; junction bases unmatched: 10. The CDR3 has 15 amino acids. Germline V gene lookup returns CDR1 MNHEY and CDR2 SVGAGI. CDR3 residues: CASSRPGQPGQPQHF. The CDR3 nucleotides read TGTGCCAGCAGTAGACCGGGACAGCCCGGTCAGCCCCAGCATTTT.

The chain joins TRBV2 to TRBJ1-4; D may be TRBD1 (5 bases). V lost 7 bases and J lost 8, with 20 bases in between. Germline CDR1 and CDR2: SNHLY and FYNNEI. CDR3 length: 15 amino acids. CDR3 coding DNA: TGTGCCAGCAATCAGGACGGTAGCCAGGGCGAAAAACTGTTTTTT. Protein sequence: CASNQDGSQGEKLFF.

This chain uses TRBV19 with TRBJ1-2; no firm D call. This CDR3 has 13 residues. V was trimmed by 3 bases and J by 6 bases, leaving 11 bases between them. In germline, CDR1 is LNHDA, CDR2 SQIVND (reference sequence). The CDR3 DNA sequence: TGTGCCAGTAGTATCCGCGGCCGACATGGCTACACCTTC. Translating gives CASSIRGRHGYTF.

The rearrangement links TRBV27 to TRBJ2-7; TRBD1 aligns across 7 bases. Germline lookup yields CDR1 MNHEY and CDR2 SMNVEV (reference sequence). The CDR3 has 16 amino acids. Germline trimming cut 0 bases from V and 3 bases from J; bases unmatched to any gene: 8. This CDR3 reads CASSLSATGLNYEQYF. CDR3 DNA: TGTGCCAGCAGTTTATCGGCGACAGGGCTTAACTACGAGCAGTACTTC.

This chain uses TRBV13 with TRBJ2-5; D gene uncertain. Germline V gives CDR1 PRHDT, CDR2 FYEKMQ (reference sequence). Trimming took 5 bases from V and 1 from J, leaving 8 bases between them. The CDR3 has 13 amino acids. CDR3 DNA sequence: TGTGCCAGCAGCCCCCCGGTCCAAGAGACCCAGTACTTC. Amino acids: CASSPPVQETQYF.

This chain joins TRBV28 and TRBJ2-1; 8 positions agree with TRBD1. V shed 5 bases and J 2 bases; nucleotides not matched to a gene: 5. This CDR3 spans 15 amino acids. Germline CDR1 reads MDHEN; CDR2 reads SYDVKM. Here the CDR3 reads CASSPGTGPYNEQFF. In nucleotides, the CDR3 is TGTGCCAGCAGTCCCGGGACAGGCCCCTACAATGAGCAGTTCTTC.

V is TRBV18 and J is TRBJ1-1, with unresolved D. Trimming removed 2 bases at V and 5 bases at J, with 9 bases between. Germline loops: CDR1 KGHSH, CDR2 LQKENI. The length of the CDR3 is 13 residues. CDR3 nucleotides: TGTGCCAGCTCACCATCGGGGTATACTGAAGCTTTCTTT. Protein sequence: CASSPSGYTEAFF.

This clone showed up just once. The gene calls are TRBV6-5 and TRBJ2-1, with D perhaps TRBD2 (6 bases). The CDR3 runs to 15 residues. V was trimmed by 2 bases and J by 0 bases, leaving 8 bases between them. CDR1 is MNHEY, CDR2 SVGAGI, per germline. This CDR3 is CASSYGGSSYNEQFF. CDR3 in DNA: TGTGCCAGCAGTTACGGGGGGTCCTCCTACAATGAGCAGTTCTTC.

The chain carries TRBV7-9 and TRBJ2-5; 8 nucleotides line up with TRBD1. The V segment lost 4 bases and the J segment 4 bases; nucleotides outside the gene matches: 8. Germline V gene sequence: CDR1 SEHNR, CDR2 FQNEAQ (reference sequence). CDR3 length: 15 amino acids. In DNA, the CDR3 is TGTGCCAGCAGCTCTACCGGGACAGGCGGAGAGACCCAGTACTTC. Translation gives CASSSTGTGGETQYF.